Here is one T cell receptor beta chain with its context. CDR1 and CDR2 from the germline V gene are LNHNV and YYDKDF (reference sequence). The CDR3 is 11 amino acids. PCR amplification relied on 60 Vbeta primers (plus 13 Jbeta primers). The table came from immunoSEQ multiplex PCR; TCRdb's copy has only in-frame clones and leaves some out. The sample includes approximately 160,000 clones, 64% of them seen just once. These data come from a study of cytomegalovirus exposure and HLA in healthy donors. This sequence was found in a woman aged 25-40 years in good health and CMV-seropositive. What was sequenced was PBMCs. The chain joins TRBV15 to TRBJ1-1, with D perhaps matching TRBD1 (6 bases). In DNA form, the CDR3 reads TGTGCGTCAGGGGAGGGCACTGAAGCTTTCTTT. This translates into CASGEGTEAFF.